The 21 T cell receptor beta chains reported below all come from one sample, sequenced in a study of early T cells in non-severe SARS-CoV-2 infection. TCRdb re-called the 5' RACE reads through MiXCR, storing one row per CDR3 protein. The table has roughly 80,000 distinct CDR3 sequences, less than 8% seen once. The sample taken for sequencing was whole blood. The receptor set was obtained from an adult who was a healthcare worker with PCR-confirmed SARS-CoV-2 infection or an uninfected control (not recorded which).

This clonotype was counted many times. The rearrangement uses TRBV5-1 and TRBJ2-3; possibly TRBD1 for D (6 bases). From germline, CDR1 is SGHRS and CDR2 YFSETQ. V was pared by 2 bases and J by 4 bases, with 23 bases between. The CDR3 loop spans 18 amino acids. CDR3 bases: TGCGCCAGCAGCTTATCCCCGGGACACCCGGGTGGCGCAGATACGCAGTATTTT. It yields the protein CASSLSPGHPGGADTQYF.

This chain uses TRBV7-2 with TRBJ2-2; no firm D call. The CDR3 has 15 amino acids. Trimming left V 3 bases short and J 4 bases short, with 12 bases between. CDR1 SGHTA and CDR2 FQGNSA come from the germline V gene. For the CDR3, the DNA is TGTGCCAGCAGCTTCGCGCTGCGGAGCACCGGGGAGCTGTTTTTT. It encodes CASSFALRSTGELFF.

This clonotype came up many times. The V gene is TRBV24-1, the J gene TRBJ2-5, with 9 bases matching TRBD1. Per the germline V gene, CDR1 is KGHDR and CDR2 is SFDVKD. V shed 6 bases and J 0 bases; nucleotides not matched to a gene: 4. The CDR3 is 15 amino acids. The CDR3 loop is CATSTGGTYQETQYF. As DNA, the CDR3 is TGTGCCACCAGTACAGGGGGCACGTACCAAGAGACCCAGTACTTC.

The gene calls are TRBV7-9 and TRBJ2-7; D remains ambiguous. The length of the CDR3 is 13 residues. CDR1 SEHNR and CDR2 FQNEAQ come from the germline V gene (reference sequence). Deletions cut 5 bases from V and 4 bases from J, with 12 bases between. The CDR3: CASSPFPLYEQYF. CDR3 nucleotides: TGTGCCAGCAGCCCATTCCCACTTTACGAGCAGTACTTC.

Here the CDR3 DNA reads TGTGCCAGCAGAAGGGACAGGGGGCTCACTGAAGCTTTCTTT. The encoded protein is CASRRDRGLTEAFF. The chain has TRBV27 and TRBJ1-1, with 12 bases identical to TRBD1. The germline CDR1 and CDR2 sequences are MNHEY and SMNVEV (reference sequence). The V and J ends lost 6 bases and 4 bases, in that order; junction bases with no gene match: 3. CDR3 size: 14 residues.

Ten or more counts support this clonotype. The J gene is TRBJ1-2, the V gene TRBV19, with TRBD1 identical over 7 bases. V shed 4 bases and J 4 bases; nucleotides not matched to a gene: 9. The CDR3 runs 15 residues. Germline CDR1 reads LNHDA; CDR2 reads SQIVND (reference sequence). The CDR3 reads CASSTAQGEVYGYTF. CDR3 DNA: TGTGCCAGTAGTACGGCCCAGGGGGAGGTCTATGGCTACACCTTC.

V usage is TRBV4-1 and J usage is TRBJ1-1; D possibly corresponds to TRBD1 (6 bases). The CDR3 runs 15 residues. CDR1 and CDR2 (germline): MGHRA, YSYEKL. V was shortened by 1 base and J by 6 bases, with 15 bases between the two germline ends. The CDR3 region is CASSQVNDRSAEAFF. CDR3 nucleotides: TGCGCCAGCAGCCAAGTAAATGACAGGTCCGCTGAAGCTTTCTTT.

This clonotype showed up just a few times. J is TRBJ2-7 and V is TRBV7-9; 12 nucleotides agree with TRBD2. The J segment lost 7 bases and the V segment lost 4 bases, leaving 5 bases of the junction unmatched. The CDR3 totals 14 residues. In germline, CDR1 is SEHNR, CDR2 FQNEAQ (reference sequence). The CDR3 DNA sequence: TGTGCCAGCAGCTACGGGACTAGCGGGCTGGAGCAGTACTTC. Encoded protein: CASSYGTSGLEQYF.

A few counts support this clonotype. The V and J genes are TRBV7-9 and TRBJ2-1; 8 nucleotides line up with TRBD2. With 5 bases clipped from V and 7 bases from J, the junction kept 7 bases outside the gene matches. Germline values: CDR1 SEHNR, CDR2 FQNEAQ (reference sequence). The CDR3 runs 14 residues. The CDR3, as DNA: TGTGCCAGCAGCCGCGGGAGGACTGGGAATGAGCAGTTCTTC. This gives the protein CASSRGRTGNEQFF.

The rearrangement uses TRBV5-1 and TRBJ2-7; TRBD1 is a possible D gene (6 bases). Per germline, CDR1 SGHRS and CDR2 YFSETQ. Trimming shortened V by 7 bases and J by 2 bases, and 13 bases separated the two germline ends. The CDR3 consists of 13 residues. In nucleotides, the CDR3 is TGCGCCAGCGGAACGGGACAACCCTACGAGCAGTACTTC. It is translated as CASGTGQPYEQYF.

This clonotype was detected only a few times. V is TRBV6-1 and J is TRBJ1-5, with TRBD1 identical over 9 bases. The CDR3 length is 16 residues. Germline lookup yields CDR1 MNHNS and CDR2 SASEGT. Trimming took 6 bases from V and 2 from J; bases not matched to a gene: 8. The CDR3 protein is CASSAKDRGGNQPQHF. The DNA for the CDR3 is TGTGCCAGCAGCGCGAAGGACAGGGGAGGCAATCAGCCCCAGCATTTT.

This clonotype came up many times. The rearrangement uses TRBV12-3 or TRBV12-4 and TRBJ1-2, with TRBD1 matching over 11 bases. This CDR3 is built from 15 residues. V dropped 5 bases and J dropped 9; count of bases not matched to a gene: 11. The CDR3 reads CASSEPGQGAESYTF. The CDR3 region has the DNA TGTGCCAGCAGTGAGCCCGGACAGGGGGCCGAAAGCTACACCTTC.

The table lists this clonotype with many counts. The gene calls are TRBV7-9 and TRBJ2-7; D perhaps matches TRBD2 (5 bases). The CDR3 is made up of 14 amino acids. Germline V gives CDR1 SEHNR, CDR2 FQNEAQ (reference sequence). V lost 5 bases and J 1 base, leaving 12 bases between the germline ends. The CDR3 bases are TGTGCCAGCAGCCACGGGATTACGTCCTACGAGCAGTACTTC. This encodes CASSHGITSYEQYF.

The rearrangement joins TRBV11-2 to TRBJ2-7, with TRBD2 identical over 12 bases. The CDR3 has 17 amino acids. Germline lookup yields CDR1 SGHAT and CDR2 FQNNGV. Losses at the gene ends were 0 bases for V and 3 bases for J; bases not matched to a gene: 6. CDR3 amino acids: CASSLDRTSGTNYEQYF. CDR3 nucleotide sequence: TGTGCCAGCAGCTTAGATCGGACTAGCGGGACGAACTACGAGCAGTACTTC. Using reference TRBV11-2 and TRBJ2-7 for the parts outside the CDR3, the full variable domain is EAGVAQSPRYKIIEKRQSVAFWCNPISGHATLYWYQQILGQGPKLLIQFQNNGVVDDSQLPKDRFSAERLKGVDSTLKIQPAKLEDSAVYLCASSLDRTSGTNYEQYFGPGTRLTVT.

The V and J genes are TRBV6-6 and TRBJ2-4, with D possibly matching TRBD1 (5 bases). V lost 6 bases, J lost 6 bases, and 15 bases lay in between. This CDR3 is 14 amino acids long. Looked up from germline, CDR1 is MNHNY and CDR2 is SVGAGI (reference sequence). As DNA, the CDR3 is TGTGCCAGCAGCCTCGGGCAGGGTGGAAACATTCAGTACTTC. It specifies CASSLGQGGNIQYF.

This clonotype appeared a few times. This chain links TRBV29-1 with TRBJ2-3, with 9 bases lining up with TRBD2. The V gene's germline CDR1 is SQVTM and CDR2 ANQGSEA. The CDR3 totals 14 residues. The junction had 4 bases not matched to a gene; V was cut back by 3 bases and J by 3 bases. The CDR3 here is CSVDSAGGTDTQYF. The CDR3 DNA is TGCAGCGTTGATAGCGCGGGAGGGACAGATACGCAGTATTTT.

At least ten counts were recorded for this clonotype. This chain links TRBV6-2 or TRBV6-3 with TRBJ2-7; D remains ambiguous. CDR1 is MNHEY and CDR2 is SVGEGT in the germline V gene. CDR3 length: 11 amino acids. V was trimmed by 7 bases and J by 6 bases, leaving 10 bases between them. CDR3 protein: CASIGHTEQYF. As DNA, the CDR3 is TGTGCCAGCATCGGGCACACCGAGCAGTACTTC.

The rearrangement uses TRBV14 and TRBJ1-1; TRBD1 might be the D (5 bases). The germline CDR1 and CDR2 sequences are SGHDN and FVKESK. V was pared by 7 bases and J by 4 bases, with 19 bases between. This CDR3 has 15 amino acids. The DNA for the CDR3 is TGTGCCAGCACCCCACAGGTCGGGGGTGTCACTGAAGCTTTCTTT. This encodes CASTPQVGGVTEAFF.

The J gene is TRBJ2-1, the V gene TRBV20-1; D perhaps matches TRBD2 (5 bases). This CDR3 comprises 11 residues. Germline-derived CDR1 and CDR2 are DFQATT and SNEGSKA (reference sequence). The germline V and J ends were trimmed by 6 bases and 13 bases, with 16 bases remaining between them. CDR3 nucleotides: TGCAGTGCCACACTAGGATTTGCCCAGTTCTTC. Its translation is CSATLGFAQFF.

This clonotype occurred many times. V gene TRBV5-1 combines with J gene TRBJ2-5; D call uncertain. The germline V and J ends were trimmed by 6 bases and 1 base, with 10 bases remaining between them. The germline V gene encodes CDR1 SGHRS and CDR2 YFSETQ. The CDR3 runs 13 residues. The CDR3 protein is CASTLEFQETQYF. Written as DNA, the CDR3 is TGCGCCAGCACCCTCGAATTCCAAGAGACCCAGTACTTC.

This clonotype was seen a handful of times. This chain's CDR3 is CASSSAGIFNEKLFF. CDR3 coding DNA: TGTGCCAGCAGCTCAGCAGGGATTTTTAATGAAAAACTGTTTTTT. The chain employs TRBV7-2 and TRBJ1-4; D perhaps matches TRBD1 (5 bases). Germline-derived CDR1 and CDR2 are SGHTA and FQGNSA. The V end lost 4 bases, the J end lost 4 bases, and 13 bases lay between the germline ends. The length of the CDR3 is 15 residues.